This T cell receptor (beta chain) was recovered during a study of blood T cell repertoires in COVID-19. Repertoires were generated with immunoSEQ multiplex PCR, while TCRdb's copy carries only in-frame clones and drops some. The table includes 200,000 to 250,000 clones, 70% to 90% detected once. The CDR3 has 13 amino acids. Germline assignment: CDR1 MDHEN and CDR2 SYDVKM. V was cut by 7 bases and J by 9 bases, with 16 bases left in between. This clone was seen a single time. The origin of this receptor is a man between 45 and 60 years old who had recovered from COVID-19. The chain is built from TRBV28 and TRBJ2-1, with a weak D call TRBD1 (6 bases). The specimen sequenced was peripheral blood. The CDR3 region is CASIEQGVGEQFF. The DNA of the CDR3 is TGTGCCAGCATCGAACAGGGAGTCGGTGAGCAGTTCTTC.